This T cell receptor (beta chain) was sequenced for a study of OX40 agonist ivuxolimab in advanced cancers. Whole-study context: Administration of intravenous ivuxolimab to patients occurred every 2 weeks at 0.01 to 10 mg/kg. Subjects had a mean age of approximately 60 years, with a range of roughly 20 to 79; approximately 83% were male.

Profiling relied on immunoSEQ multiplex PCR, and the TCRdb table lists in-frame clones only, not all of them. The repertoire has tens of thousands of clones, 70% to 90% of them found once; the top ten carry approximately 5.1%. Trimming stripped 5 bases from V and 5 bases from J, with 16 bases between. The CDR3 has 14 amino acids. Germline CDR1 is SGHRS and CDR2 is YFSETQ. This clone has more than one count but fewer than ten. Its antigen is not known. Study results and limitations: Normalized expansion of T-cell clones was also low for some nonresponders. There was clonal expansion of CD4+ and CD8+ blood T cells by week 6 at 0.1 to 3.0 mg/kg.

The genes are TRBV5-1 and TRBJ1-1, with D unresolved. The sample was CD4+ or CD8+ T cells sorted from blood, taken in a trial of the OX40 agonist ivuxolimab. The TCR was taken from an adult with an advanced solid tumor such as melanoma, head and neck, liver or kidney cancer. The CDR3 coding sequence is TGCGCCAGCAGTCTTACGACGCTACAGACTGAAGCTTTCTTT. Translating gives CASSLTTLQTEAFF.